A selection of T cell receptor beta chains follows, all from one sample in a study of T cells after yellow fever vaccination. Via MiXCR, TCRdb re-called the 5' RACE reads, giving one row per CDR3 protein. This sample has some 250,000 distinct CDR3 sequences, with over 3% found just once. Source: PBMCs, taken 15 days after the yellow fever booster vaccination. All receptors come from a man younger than 35 who received the YFV17D yellow fever vaccine. Both conserved end residues are part of each CDR3. D genes are given only for firm matches. A row's size may be missing; if present it is once, few, many or a size class.

d_gene: TRBD1
v_gene: TRBV5-5
len: 15
abundance: many
j_gene: TRBJ1-4
CDR3nt: TGTGCCAGCAGCCCCCGGGACAGGGGAAGTGAAAAACTGTTTTTT
CDR3aa: CASSPRDRGSEKLFF

d_gene: TRBD2
v_gene: TRBV20-1
len: 15
abundance: .
j_gene: TRBJ2-1
CDR3nt: TGCAGTGCTACTAGCGGGGGCCTATCCTACAATGAGCAGTTCTTC
CDR3aa: CSATSGGLSYNEQFF

d_gene: .
v_gene: TRBV7-2
len: 14
abundance: .
j_gene: TRBJ2-2
CDR3nt: TGTGCCAGCAGCTCCCACGGGGGCCTTGGGGAGCTGTTTTTT
CDR3aa: CASSSHGGLGELFF

d_gene: .
v_gene: TRBV5-4
len: 13
abundance: many
j_gene: TRBJ2-3
CDR3nt: TGTGCCAGCAGGTCCGATTGGGCAGATACGCAGTATTTT
CDR3aa: CASRSDWADTQYF

d_gene: .
v_gene: TRBV14
len: 17
abundance: many
j_gene: TRBJ2-1
CDR3nt: TGTGCCAGCAGCCGCGGGCCGGAGGGAATGTCCTACAATGAGCAGTTCTTC
CDR3aa: CASSRGPEGMSYNEQFF

d_gene: .
v_gene: TRBV7-8
len: 14
abundance: few
j_gene: TRBJ2-6
CDR3nt: TGTGCCAGCAGCTTAGATACTGGGGCCAACGTCCTGACTTTC
CDR3aa: CASSLDTGANVLTF

d_gene: TRBD1
v_gene: TRBV20-1
len: 13
abundance: many
j_gene: TRBJ2-7
CDR3nt: TGCAGTGCTGGACGGGACAGGGGGTTCGAGCAGTACTTC
CDR3aa: CSAGRDRGFEQYF

d_gene: TRBD1
v_gene: TRBV7-9
len: 14
abundance: many
j_gene: TRBJ2-5
CDR3nt: TGTGCCAGCAGCTTCAGGGGGAGTAAAGAGACCCAGTACTTC
CDR3aa: CASSFRGSKETQYF

d_gene: .
v_gene: TRBV7-9
len: 14
abundance: few
j_gene: TRBJ1-6
CDR3nt: TGTGCCAGCAGCTCCCCCCCCTATAATTCACCCCTCCACTTT
CDR3aa: CASSSPPYNSPLHF

d_gene: .
v_gene: TRBV20-1
len: 14
abundance: many
j_gene: TRBJ1-2
CDR3nt: TGCAGTGCGATAGGGCCGGCAGGGACCTATGGCTACACCTTC
CDR3aa: CSAIGPAGTYGYTF

d_gene: TRBD1
v_gene: TRBV5-6
len: 17
abundance: many
j_gene: TRBJ2-5
CDR3nt: TGTGCCAGCAGCTTGGCCCCTTCCTGGACAGGGTGGGAGACCCAGTACTTC
CDR3aa: CASSLAPSWTGWETQYF

d_gene: .
v_gene: TRBV29-1
len: 13
abundance: many
j_gene: TRBJ1-4
CDR3nt: TGCAGCGTTGATAGGGGAGGGGATGAAAAACTGTTTTTT
CDR3aa: CSVDRGGDEKLFF

d_gene: TRBD1
v_gene: TRBV6-5
len: 15
abundance: .
j_gene: TRBJ1-1
CDR3nt: TGTGCCAGCAGCCACCATACAGGGGAGGGCACTGAAGCTTTCTTT
CDR3aa: CASSHHTGEGTEAFF

d_gene: .
v_gene: TRBV18
len: 14
abundance: many
j_gene: TRBJ1-2
CDR3nt: TGTGCCAGCTCACCAAGTCTAAGGGAGGAGGGCTACACCTTC
CDR3aa: CASSPSLREEGYTF

d_gene: TRBD1
v_gene: TRBV4-1
len: 16
abundance: .
j_gene: TRBJ2-1
CDR3nt: TGCGCCAGCAGACAACCAGGGGGACGGGACGGGGATAAGCAGTTCTTC
CDR3aa: CASRQPGGRDGDKQFF

d_gene: .
v_gene: TRBV7-9
len: 14
abundance: many
j_gene: TRBJ2-5
CDR3nt: TGTGCCAGCAGCCCACCCACCGGGACGGAGACCCAGTACTTC
CDR3aa: CASSPPTGTETQYF

d_gene: TRBD1
v_gene: TRBV5-4
len: 14
abundance: many
j_gene: TRBJ1-2
CDR3nt: TGTGCCAGCAGCTTCCCGGGACAGGGGAATGGCTACACCTTC
CDR3aa: CASSFPGQGNGYTF

d_gene: TRBD2
v_gene: TRBV7-3
len: 15
abundance: many
j_gene: TRBJ2-7
CDR3nt: TGTGCCAGCAGCCCAGGTTCGGGGGGCTCCTACGAGCAGTACTTC
CDR3aa: CASSPGSGGSYEQYF

d_gene: .
v_gene: TRBV20-1
len: 14
abundance: many
j_gene: TRBJ1-5
CDR3nt: TGCAGTGCTACTGTTGGGAATAGCAATCAGCCCCAGCATTTT
CDR3aa: CSATVGNSNQPQHF

d_gene: .
v_gene: TRBV4-2
len: 16
abundance: .
j_gene: TRBJ2-3
CDR3nt: TGTGCCAGCAGCCAAGTACAGGCGTCAAGCACAGATACGCAGTATTTT
CDR3aa: CASSQVQASSTDTQYF

d_gene: .
v_gene: TRBV20-1
len: 14
abundance: .
j_gene: TRBJ2-3
CDR3nt: TGCAGTGCTAGAGAGGGCGCGAGCCAAGATACGCAGTATTTT
CDR3aa: CSAREGASQDTQYF

d_gene: .
v_gene: TRBV20-1
len: 14
abundance: many
j_gene: TRBJ2-2
CDR3nt: TGCAGTGCAAAAACAGGGTCGAGTACCGGGGAGCTGTTTTTT
CDR3aa: CSAKTGSSTGELFF

d_gene: .
v_gene: TRBV5-1
len: 16
abundance: few
j_gene: TRBJ1-1
CDR3nt: TGCGCCAGCAGCTTGGCCGGCGGTCTGATCGGCACTGAAGCTTTCTTT
CDR3aa: CASSLAGGLIGTEAFF

d_gene: .
v_gene: TRBV5-1
len: 15
abundance: many
j_gene: TRBJ2-1
CDR3nt: TGCGCCAGCCGGAGGGAGGGGGCCTTGAACAATGAGCAGTTCTTC
CDR3aa: CASRREGALNNEQFF

d_gene: .
v_gene: TRBV18
len: 12
abundance: many
j_gene: TRBJ2-7
CDR3nt: TGTGCCAGCTCACCGACAGGAAACGAGCAGTACTTC
CDR3aa: CASSPTGNEQYF

d_gene: TRBD1
v_gene: TRBV7-2
len: 14
abundance: many
j_gene: TRBJ2-3
CDR3nt: TGTGCCAGCAGCTATGACAGGGGCACAGATACGCAGTATTTT
CDR3aa: CASSYDRGTDTQYF

d_gene: .
v_gene: TRBV5-1
len: 14
abundance: few
j_gene: TRBJ2-2
CDR3nt: TGCGCCAGCAGCTTGACCCGCCAGACCGGGGAGCTGTTTTTT
CDR3aa: CASSLTRQTGELFF

d_gene: .
v_gene: TRBV7-3
len: 13
abundance: many
j_gene: TRBJ2-2
CDR3nt: TGTGCCAGCAGCCAAAAGGGGGGCGGGGAGCTGTTTTTT
CDR3aa: CASSQKGGGELFF